A selection of T cell receptor beta chains follows, all from one sample in a study of cytomegalovirus exposure and HLA in healthy donors. Here immunoSEQ multiplex PCR was the method, and the copy in TCRdb shows in-frame clones only, minus some. The sample carries 95,000 to 150,000 clones, 73% recorded once. Source material: PBMCs. Source of these receptors: a woman aged 40 to 55 in good health and CMV-seronegative. Both conserved end residues are part of each CDR3. A D gene is named only where the DNA matches it firmly. Rows may omit the clone size; those that give it use once, few, many or a size class.

cdr3_aa cdr3_nt clone_size j_call v_call d_call
CASSLPSGYF TGTGCCAGCAGCCTACCTTCCGGGTACTTC once TRBJ2-7 TRBV5-4 .
CASKRTSYHEQYF TGTGCCAGCAAGAGGACTAGTTACCACGAGCAGTACTTC few TRBJ2-7 TRBV6-5 TRBD2
CASSVETGNTGELFF TGTGCCAGCAGCGTAGAGACAGGTAACACCGGGGAGCTGTTTTTT . TRBJ2-2 TRBV9 .
CASSLAAGRNEQFF TGCGCCAGCAGCTTGGCAGCGGGACGAAATGAGCAGTTCTTC few TRBJ2-1 TRBV5-1 TRBD2
CASSKGAGEGANYGYTF TGTGCCAGCAGCAAAGGGGCAGGGGAAGGGGCTAACTATGGCTACACCTTC . TRBJ1-2 TRBV21-1 .
CASSPGGRNTDTQYF TGTGCCAGCAGTCCAGGAGGCAGAAACACAGATACGCAGTATTTT . TRBJ2-3 TRBV6-6 .
CATDFRRDSPLHF TGTGCCACCGACTTCAGGCGGGATTCACCCCTCCACTTT . TRBJ1-6 TRBV2 .
CASSSPTKAGGLGEQYF TGTGCCAGCAGTTCCCCGACTAAAGCGGGAGGGCTAGGGGAGCAGTACTTC few TRBJ2-7 TRBV27 TRBD2
CASRSPGTGINEQFF TGTGCCAGCAGATCACCCGGGACAGGGATCAATGAGCAGTTCTTC . TRBJ2-1 TRBV7-9 TRBD1
CASSPGGQETQYF TGTGCCAGCTCACCGGGGGGCCAAGAGACCCAGTACTTC . TRBJ2-5 TRBV18 .
CASSYDRDPYEQYF TGTGCCAGCAGTTATGACAGGGATCCATACGAGCAGTACTTC . TRBJ2-7 TRBV6-5 TRBD1
CASSVGFNPTTYEQYF TGTGCCAGCAGCGTAGGTTTTAACCCGACAACCTACGAGCAGTACTTC once TRBJ2-7 TRBV9 .
CASLTGTGVTGELFF TGTGCCAGTCTTACCGGGACAGGGGTCACCGGGGAGCTGTTTTTT . TRBJ2-2 TRBV19 TRBD1
CASSFFGGREGTQYF TGTGCCAGCAGCTTTTTCGGCGGGAGGGAAGGTACGCAGTATTTT . TRBJ2-3 TRBV7-6 TRBD2
CASSYSGTNYEQYF TGTGCCAGCAGCTACTCCGGGACAAACTACGAGCAGTACTTC . TRBJ2-7 TRBV11-3 .
CASSLLTEKAYEQYF TGTGCCAGCAGCTTGTTGACGGAGAAGGCCTACGAGCAGTACTTC . TRBJ2-7 TRBV7-9 .
CASSFVASGTDTQYF TGTGCCAGCAGCTTTGTGGCTAGCGGAACAGATACGCAGTATTTT . TRBJ2-3 TRBV7-2 TRBD2
CASSLGWANEQFF TGTGCCAGCAGTCTGGGCTGGGCCAATGAGCAGTTCTTC . TRBJ2-1 TRBV7-2 .
CASSGGLQAGNTIYF TGTGCCAGCAGTGGAGGACTGCAAGCTGGAAACACCATATATTTT . TRBJ1-3 TRBV27 .
CATSRGQVAKNIQYF TGTGCCACCAGCAGAGGCCAGGTAGCCAAAAACATTCAGTACTTC . TRBJ2-4 TRBV15 .
CSSSPVGGGRNTIYF TGTTCCAGCAGCCCCGTGGGGGGAGGACGAAACACCATATATTTT . TRBJ1-3 TRBV7-9 .
CASSEIRDTEAFF TGTGCCAGCAGCGAGATCCGGGACACTGAAGCTTTCTTT . TRBJ1-1 TRBV9 .
CASSQGAGSTDTQYF TGCGCCAGCAGCCAAGGAGCGGGAAGCACAGATACGCAGTATTTT . TRBJ2-3 TRBV4-1 TRBD2
CASSPFSGGVNTGELFF TGTGCCAGCAGCCCCTTTTCGGGGGGGGTAAACACCGGGGAGCTGTTTTTT . TRBJ2-2 TRBV11-1 TRBD2
CASSPANRVEQYF TGTGCCAGCAGCCCGGCAAACAGGGTCGAGCAGTACTTC . TRBJ2-7 TRBV7-8 .
CASSDVLMNTEAFF TGTGCCAGCAGTGACGTCCTTATGAACACTGAAGCTTTCTTT . TRBJ1-1 TRBV6-1 .
CASSPAPPGTGLNEQFF TGTGCCAGCAGCCCCGCCCCTCCCGGGACAGGGTTGAATGAGCAGTTCTTC . TRBJ2-1 TRBV7-6 TRBD1
CASCSGGAYNEQFF TGTGCCAGTTGTAGCGGGGGGGCCTACAATGAGCAGTTCTTC . TRBJ2-1 TRBV19 TRBD2
CASSEVTSGGVPPGTQYF TGTGCCAGCAGTGAAGTGACTAGCGGGGGCGTACCCCCAGGGACCCAGTACTTC . TRBJ2-5 TRBV6-1 TRBD2
CASSPQLPRGDTPYEQYF TGTGCCAGCAGCCCACAACTCCCTCGTGGGGACACCCCCTACGAGCAGTACTTC . TRBJ2-7 TRBV9 .
CASSFLNRGRNEQYF TGTGCCAGCAGCTTCCTAAACAGGGGGCGCAACGAGCAGTACTTC . TRBJ2-7 TRBV5-4 TRBD1
CAWSPLGYNEQFF TGTGCCTGGAGTCCTCTCGGGTACAATGAGCAGTTCTTC . TRBJ2-1 TRBV30 .
CASSGLAGTTGELFF TGTGCCAGCAGCGGACTAGCGGGGACGACCGGGGAGCTGTTTTTT . TRBJ2-2 TRBV7-2 TRBD2
CASSGFLGTEGHQPQHF TGTGCCAGCAGTGGATTCTTAGGGACAGAGGGACATCAGCCCCAGCATTTT . TRBJ1-5 TRBV6-1 TRBD1
CSGQDREAFF TGCAGCGGCCAGGATCGTGAAGCTTTCTTT . TRBJ1-1 TRBV29-1 .
CASSTAPGQGTSEQYF TGTGCCAGCAGCACTGCTCCGGGACAGGGAACCTCCGAGCAGTACTTC few TRBJ2-7 TRBV28 TRBD1
CASSPRDRVKETQYF TGTGCCAGCTCACCACGGGACAGGGTGAAAGAGACCCAGTACTTC once TRBJ2-5 TRBV18 TRBD1
CASSPTGLAGVGEQFF TGCGCCAGCAGCCCTACGGGACTAGCGGGAGTCGGTGAGCAGTTCTTC . TRBJ2-1 TRBV5-1 TRBD2
CASSLVGGDNEQFF TGTGCCAGCAGCTTAGTCGGCGGTGACAATGAGCAGTTCTTC . TRBJ2-1 TRBV7-2 .
CASSQGLAGGYEQYF TGTGCCAGCAGCCAGGGACTAGCGGGAGGATACGAGCAGTACTTC . TRBJ2-7 TRBV7-8 TRBD2
CASSAPSESTDTQYF TGTGCCAGCAGCGCTCCTAGCGAGAGCACAGATACGCAGTATTTT . TRBJ2-3 TRBV9 .
CASSPGQGAYEQYF TGTGCCAGCAGCCCGGGACAGGGGGCTTACGAGCAGTACTTC . TRBJ2-7 TRBV7-2 TRBD1
CASSRAGQPYNEQFF TGTGCCAGTAGTAGGGCGGGACAGCCATACAATGAGCAGTTCTTC few TRBJ2-1 TRBV19 .
CAWSVLGLADNEQFF TGTGCCTGGAGTGTGCTGGGACTAGCCGACAATGAGCAGTTCTTC . TRBJ2-1 TRBV30 TRBD2
CAIRSTGTVSGNTIYF TGTGCCATCAGGAGCACAGGGACGGTCTCTGGAAACACCATATATTTT . TRBJ1-3 TRBV10-3 .
CATSIGTSPYEQYF TGTGCCACCTCTATCGGGACTAGCCCCTACGAGCAGTACTTC . TRBJ2-7 TRBV6-1 TRBD2
CASSYGAGVSYEQYF TGTGCCAGCAGTTACGGGGCGGGGGTCTCCTACGAGCAGTACTTC . TRBJ2-7 TRBV6-6 TRBD2
CASSPRGGARSQETQYF TGCGCCAGCAGCCCCCGAGGGGGAGCGAGGTCCCAAGAGACCCAGTACTTC . TRBJ2-5 TRBV5-1 .
CASSNIQGATGYTF TGTGCCAGCAGTAATATACAGGGGGCGACGGGCTACACCTTC . TRBJ1-2 TRBV6-6 TRBD1